This TCR beta chain is from a study of cytomegalovirus exposure and HLA in healthy donors. Study summary: The 120 validation repertoires matched the approximately 670 first-cohort repertoires in platform, a later analysis reported.

V was cut by 4 bases and J by 3 bases, with 12 bases left in between. The germline CDR1 and CDR2 sequences are SNHLY and FYNNEI. The CDR3 runs to 14 residues. The assay was immunoSEQ multiplex PCR, and TCRdb's table has in-frame clones only and misses some. The profile shows some 110,000 clones, around 87% of them singletons. This sequence originates from a woman aged 18-35 years in good health and CMV-seropositive. The genes are TRBV2 and TRBJ2-5; D is perhaps TRBD1 (6 bases). The sample taken for sequencing was PBMCs. The CDR3 loop reads CASSGKQGEETQYF. CDR3 nucleotide sequence: TGTGCCAGCAGTGGGAAACAGGGAGAAGAGACCCAGTACTTC.